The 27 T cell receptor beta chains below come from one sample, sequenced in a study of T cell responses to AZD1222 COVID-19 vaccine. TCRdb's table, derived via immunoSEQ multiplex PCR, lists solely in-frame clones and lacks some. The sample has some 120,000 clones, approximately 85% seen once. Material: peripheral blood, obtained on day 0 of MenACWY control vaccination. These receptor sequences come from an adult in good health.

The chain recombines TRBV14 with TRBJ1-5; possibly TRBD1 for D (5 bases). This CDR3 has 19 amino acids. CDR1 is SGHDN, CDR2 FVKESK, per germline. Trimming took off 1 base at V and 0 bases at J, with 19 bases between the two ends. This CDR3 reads CASSQVFRARGISNQPQHF. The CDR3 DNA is TGTGCCAGCAGCCAAGTATTCAGGGCGCGCGGGATTAGCAATCAGCCCCAGCATTTT.

The CDR3 coding sequence is TGTGCCAGCAGCCCCTACGACACAGATACGCAGTATTTT. This gives the protein CASSPYDTDTQYF. V is TRBV13 and J is TRBJ2-3, with no clear D. The V end lost 5 bases, the J end lost 2 bases, and 8 bases lay between the germline ends. The CDR3 has 13 residues. Germline V CDR1 and CDR2: PRHDT, FYEKMQ (reference sequence).

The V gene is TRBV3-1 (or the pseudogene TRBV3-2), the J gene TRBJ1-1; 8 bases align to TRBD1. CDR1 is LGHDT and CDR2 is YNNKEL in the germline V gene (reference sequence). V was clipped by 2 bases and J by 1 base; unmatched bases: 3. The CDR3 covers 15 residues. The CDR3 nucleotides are TGTGCCAGCAGCCAATACGGGACAGGGAACACTGAAGCTTTCTTT. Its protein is CASSQYGTGNTEAFF.

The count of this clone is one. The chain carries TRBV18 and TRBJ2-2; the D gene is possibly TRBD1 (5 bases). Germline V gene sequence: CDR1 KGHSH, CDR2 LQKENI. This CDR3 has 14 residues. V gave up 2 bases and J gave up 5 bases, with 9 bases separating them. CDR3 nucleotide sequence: TGTGCCAGCTCACCAAGGGGCTTAACCGGGGAGCTGTTTTTT. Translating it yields CASSPRGLTGELFF.

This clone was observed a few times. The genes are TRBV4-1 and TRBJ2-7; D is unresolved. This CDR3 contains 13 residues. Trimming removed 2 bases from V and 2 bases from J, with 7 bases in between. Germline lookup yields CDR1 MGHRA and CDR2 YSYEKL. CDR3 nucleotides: TGCGCCAGCAGCCAAACGGTTGCCTACGAGCAGTACTTC. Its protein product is CASSQTVAYEQYF.

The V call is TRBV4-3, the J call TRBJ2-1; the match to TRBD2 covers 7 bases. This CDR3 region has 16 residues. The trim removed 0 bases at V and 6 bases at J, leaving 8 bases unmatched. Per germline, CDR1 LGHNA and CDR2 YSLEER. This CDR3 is CASSQDPAGVLNEQFF. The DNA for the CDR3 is TGCGCCAGCAGCCAAGATCCCGCGGGGGTTCTCAATGAGCAGTTCTTC.

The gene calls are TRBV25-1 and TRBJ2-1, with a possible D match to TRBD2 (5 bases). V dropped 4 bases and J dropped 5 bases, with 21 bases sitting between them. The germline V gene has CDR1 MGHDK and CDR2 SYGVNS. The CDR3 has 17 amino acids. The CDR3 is CASSGWSGGRSNNEQFF. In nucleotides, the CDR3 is TGTGCCAGCAGTGGTTGGTCGGGCGGGCGGAGCAACAATGAGCAGTTCTTC.

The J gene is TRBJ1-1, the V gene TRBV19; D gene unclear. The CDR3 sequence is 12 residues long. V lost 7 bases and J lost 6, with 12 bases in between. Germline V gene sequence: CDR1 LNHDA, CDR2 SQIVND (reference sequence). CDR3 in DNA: TGTGCCAGTACCATTGACGGGCCTGAAGCTTTCTTT. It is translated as CASTIDGPEAFF.

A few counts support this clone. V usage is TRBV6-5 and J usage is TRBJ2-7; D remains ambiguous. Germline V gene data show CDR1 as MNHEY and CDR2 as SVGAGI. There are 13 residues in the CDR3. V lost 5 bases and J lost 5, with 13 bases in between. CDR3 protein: CASSPRWSDEQYF. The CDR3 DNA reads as TGTGCCAGCAGTCCCCGGTGGTCGGACGAGCAGTACTTC.

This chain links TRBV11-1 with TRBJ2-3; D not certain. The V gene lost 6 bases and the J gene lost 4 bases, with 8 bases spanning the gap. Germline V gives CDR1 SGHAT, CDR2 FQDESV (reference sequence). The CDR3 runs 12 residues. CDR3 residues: CASSRHSDTQYF. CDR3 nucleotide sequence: TGTGCCAGCAGTCGTCATTCAGATACGCAGTATTTT. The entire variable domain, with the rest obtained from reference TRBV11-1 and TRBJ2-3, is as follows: EAEVAQSPRYKITEKSQAVAFWCDPISGHATLYWYRQILGQGPELLVQFQDESVVDDSQLPKDRFSAERLKGVDSTLKIQPAELGDSAMYLCASSRHSDTQYFGPGTRLTVL.

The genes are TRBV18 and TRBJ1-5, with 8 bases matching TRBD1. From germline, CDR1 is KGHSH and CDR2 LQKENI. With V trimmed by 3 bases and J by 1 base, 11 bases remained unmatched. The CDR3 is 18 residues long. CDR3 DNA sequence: TGTGCCAGCTCACCCGACAGGGGCGGGGTGTTCAGCAATCAGCCCCAGCATTTT. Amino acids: CASSPDRGGVFSNQPQHF.

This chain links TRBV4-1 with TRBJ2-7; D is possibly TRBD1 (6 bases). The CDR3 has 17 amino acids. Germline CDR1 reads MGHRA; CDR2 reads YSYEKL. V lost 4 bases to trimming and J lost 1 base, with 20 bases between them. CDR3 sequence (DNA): TGCGCCAGCAGCCCAGTTGTACAGGGCATTGTGTCCTACGAGCAGTACTTC. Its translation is CASSPVVQGIVSYEQYF.

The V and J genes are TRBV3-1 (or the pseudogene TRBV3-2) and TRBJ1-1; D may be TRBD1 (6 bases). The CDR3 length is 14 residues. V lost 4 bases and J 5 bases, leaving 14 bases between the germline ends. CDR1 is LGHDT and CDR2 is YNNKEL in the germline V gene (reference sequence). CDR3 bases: TGTGCCAGCAGCCGCCAAACAGGGAAAACTGAAGCTTTCTTT. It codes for CASSRQTGKTEAFF.

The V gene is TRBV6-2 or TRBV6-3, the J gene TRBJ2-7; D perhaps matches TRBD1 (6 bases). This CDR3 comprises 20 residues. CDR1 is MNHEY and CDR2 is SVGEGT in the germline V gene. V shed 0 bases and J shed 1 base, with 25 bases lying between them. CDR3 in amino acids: CASSYSYVPNTGWKSYEQYF. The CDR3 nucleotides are TGTGCCAGCAGTTACTCGTATGTACCCAATACAGGGTGGAAGTCCTACGAGCAGTACTTC.

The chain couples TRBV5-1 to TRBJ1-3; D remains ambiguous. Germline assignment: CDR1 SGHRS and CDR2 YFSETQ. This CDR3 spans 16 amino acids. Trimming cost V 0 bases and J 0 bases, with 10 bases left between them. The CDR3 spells CASSLERTDSGNTIYF. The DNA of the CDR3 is TGCGCCAGCAGCTTGGAACGGACGGACTCTGGAAACACCATATATTTT.

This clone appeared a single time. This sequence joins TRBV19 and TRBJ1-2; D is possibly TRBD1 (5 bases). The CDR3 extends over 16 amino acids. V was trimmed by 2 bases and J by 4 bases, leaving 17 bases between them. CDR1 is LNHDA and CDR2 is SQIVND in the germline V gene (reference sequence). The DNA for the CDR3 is TGTGCCAGTAGTATAAGGGACCGGCTTTGGGGCTATGGCTACACCTTC. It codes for CASSIRDRLWGYGYTF.

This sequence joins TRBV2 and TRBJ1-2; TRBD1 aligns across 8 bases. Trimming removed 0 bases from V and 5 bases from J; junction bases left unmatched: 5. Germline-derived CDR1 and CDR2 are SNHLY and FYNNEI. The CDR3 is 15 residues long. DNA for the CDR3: TGTGCCAGCAGTGAAGCCAGGGGGCACGGGTATGGCTACACCTTC. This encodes CASSEARGHGYGYTF.

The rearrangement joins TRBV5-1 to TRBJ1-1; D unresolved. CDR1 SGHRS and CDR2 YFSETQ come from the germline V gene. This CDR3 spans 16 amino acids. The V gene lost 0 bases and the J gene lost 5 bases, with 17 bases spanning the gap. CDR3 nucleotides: TGCGCCAGCAGCTTGGGTCCCTCTGGGGAAGATACTGAAGCTTTCTTT. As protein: CASSLGPSGEDTEAFF.

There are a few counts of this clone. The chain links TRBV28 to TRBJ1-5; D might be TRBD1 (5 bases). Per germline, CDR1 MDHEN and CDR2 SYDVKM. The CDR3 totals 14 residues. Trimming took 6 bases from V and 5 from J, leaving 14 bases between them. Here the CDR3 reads CASRGGDGYQPQHF. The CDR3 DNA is TGTGCCAGCAGGGGGGGGGACGGATATCAGCCCCAGCATTTT.

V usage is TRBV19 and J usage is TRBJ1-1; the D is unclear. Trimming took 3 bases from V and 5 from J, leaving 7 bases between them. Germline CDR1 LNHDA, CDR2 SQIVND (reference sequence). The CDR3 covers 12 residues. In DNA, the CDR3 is TGTGCCAGTAGTATTGGGTTAACTGAAGCTTTCTTT. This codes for CASSIGLTEAFF.

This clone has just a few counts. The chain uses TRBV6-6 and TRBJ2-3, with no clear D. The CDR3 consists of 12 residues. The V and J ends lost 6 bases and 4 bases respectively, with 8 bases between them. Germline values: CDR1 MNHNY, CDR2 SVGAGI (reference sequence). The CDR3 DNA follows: TGTGCCAGCAGCCCGACCTCAGATACGCAGTATTTT. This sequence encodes CASSPTSDTQYF.

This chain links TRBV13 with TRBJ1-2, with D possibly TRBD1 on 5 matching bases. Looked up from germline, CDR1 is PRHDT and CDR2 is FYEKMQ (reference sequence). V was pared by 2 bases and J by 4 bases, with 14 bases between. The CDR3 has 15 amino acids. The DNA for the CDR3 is TGTGCCAGCAGCTTAATTCAGGGAATTGGCTATGGCTACACCTTC. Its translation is CASSLIQGIGYGYTF.

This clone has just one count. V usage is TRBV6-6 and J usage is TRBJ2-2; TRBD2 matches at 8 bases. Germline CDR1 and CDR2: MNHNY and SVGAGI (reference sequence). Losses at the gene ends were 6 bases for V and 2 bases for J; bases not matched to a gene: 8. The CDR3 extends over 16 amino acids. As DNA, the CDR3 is TGTGCCAGCAGCCTCCGGGGGGGGGCTAACACCGGGGAGCTGTTTTTT. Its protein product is CASSLRGGANTGELFF.

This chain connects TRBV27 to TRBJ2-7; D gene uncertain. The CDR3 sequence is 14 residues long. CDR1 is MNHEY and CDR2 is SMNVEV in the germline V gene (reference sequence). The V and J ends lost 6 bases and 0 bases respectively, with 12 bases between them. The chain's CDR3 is CASRLYQNSYEQYF. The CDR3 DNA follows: TGTGCCAGCAGACTTTACCAGAACTCCTACGAGCAGTACTTC.

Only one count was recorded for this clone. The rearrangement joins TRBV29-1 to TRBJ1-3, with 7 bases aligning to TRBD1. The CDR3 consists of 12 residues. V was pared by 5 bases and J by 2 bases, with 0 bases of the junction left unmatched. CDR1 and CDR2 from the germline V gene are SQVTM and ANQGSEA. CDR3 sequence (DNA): TGCAGCGTTACAGGGGCTGGAAACACCATATATTTT. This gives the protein CSVTGAGNTIYF. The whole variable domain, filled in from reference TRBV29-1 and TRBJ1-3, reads SAVISQKPSRDICQRGTSLTIQCQVDSQVTMMFWYRQQPGQSLTLIATANQGSEATYESGFVIDKFPISRPNLTFSTLTVSNMSPEDSSIYLCSVTGAGNTIYFGEGSWLTVV.

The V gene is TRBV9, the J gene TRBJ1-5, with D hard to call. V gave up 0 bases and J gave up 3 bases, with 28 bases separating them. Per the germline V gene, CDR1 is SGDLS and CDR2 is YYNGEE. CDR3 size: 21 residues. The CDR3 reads CASSVAPWVAGVADFNQPQHF. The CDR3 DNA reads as TGTGCCAGCAGCGTAGCCCCTTGGGTGGCAGGAGTAGCGGACTTCAATCAGCCCCAGCATTTT.

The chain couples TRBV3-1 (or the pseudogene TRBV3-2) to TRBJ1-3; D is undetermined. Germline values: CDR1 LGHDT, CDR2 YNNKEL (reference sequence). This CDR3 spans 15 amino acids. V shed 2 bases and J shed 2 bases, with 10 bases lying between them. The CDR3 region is CASSQLWQAGNTIYF. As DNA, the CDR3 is TGTGCCAGCAGCCAACTCTGGCAGGCTGGAAACACCATATATTTT.